Presented here are 5 T cell receptor beta chains from one specimen sequenced in a study of blood T cell repertoires in COVID-19. Sequenced by immunoSEQ multiplex PCR; TCRdb stores in-frame clones only, minus some. The repertoire holds fewer than 60,000 clones, with roughly 90% as singletons. Sequenced: peripheral blood. These receptors were taken from a human donor in a cohort sampled during active COVID-19.

This clone showed up just a few times. This chain links TRBV5-1 with TRBJ1-2; the match to TRBD1 covers 7 bases. The V gene's germline CDR1 is SGHRS and CDR2 YFSETQ. V shed 0 bases and J 4 bases; nucleotides not matched to a gene: 6. This CDR3 contains 15 residues. The DNA for the CDR3 is TGCGCCAGCAGCTTGGAGTGGGACAGCGTCTATGGCTACACCTTC. It yields the protein CASSLEWDSVYGYTF.

The gene calls are TRBV4-2 and TRBJ2-7, with 10 bases that match TRBD2. The CDR3 runs 14 residues. Trimming removed 2 bases from V and 2 bases from J; junction bases left unmatched: 0. Germline V gene lookup returns CDR1 LGHNA and CDR2 YNFKEQ. This chain's CDR3 is CASSQSGGAYEQYF. In DNA, the CDR3 is TGTGCCAGCAGCCAAAGCGGGGGGGCCTACGAGCAGTACTTC.

CDR3 amino acids: CASSLDRVNYGYTF. CDR3 nucleotides: TGTGCCAGCAGCTTAGACAGGGTGAACTATGGCTACACCTTC. The chain carries TRBV11-2 and TRBJ1-2, with a weak D call TRBD1 (5 bases). V gave up 0 bases and J gave up 2 bases, with 7 bases separating them. CDR1 and CDR2 from the germline V gene are SGHAT and FQNNGV. The CDR3 extends over 14 amino acids.

The chain combines TRBV7-2 with TRBJ2-2, with 13 bases identical to TRBD2. V lost 5 bases, J lost 3 bases, and 6 bases stayed unmatched. Germline CDR1 is SGHTA and CDR2 is FQGNSA. CDR3 length: 17 residues. CDR3 loop: CASSPTSGGLDTGELFF. CDR3 in DNA: TGTGCCAGCAGCCCGACTAGCGGGGGGTTGGACACCGGGGAGCTGTTTTTT.

The chain joins TRBV5-8 to TRBJ1-5; tentatively, D is TRBD1 (5 bases). Germline assignment: CDR1 SGHTS and CDR2 YDEGEE. The length of the CDR3 is 15 residues. Between the trimmed V and J ends, which lost 3 bases and 1 base, there was a span of 11 bases. CDR3 region: CASSSQGRSNQPQHF. Written as DNA, the CDR3 is TGTGCCAGCAGCTCCCAGGGTCGGAGCAATCAGCCCCAGCATTTT.